This T cell receptor beta chain was identified in a study of cytomegalovirus exposure and HLA in healthy donors. The V segment lost 2 bases and the J segment 6 bases; nucleotides outside the gene matches: 10. The CDR3 contains 17 residues. Germline V gives CDR1 WNHNN, CDR2 SYGVQD (reference sequence). Points on this clone: No antigen is known for it.

In the PCR, 60 Vbeta and 13 Jbeta primers were used. Generated by immunoSEQ multiplex PCR, the TCRdb table keeps only in-frame clones and is missing some. The sample gives 150,000 to 180,000 clones, less than 85% of which show up once; about 6.1% is in the top ten. General study results and limits: There were some public TCRs occurring in many donors, but most TCR sequences were rare. Immune exposure was documented only through CMV serostatus.

V and J are TRBV10-1 and TRBJ2-1; 10 nucleotides line up with TRBD2. The sequenced sample consisted of PBMCs. The sequence derives from a woman aged 45-60 years in good health and CMV-seropositive. The CDR3 is CASSEKSGGALRNEQFF. The CDR3 nucleotides read TGCGCCAGCAGTGAGAAGAGCGGGGGGGCTCTCCGCAATGAGCAGTTCTTC.